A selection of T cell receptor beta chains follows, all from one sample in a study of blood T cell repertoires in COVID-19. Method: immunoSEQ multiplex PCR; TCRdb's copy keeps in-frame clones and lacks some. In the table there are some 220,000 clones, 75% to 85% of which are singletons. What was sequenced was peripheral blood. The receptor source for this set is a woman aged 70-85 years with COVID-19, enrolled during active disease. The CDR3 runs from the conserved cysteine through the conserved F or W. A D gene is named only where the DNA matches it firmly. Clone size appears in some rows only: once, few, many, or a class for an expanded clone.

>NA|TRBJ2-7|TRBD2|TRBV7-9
CASSLGTSGSNEQYF
TGTGCCAGCAGCTTGGGGACTAGCGGGAGTAATGAGCAGTACTTC
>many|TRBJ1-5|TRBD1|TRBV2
CASSDPTGVNQPQHF
TGTGCCAGCAGTGACCCGACAGGGGTGAATCAGCCCCAGCATTTT
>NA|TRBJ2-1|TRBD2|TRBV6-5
CASSPGTSLFF
TGTGCCAGCAGCCCCGGGACTAGCTTGTTCTTC
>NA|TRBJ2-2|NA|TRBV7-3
CASSLQLNTGELFF
TGTGCCAGCAGCTTACAATTGAACACCGGGGAGCTGTTTTTT
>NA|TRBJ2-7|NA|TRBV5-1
CASSLEEGGEQYF
TGCGCCAGCAGCTTGGAAGAAGGAGGCGAGCAGTACTTC
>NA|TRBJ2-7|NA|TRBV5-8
CASSLFAASSYEQYF
TGTGCCAGCAGCTTGTTCGCGGCCAGCTCCTACGAGCAGTACTTC
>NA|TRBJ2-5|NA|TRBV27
CASSLPGAPQETQYF
TGTGCCAGCAGTCTCCCAGGGGCCCCTCAAGAGACCCAGTACTTC
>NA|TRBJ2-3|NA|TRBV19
CASSIDILGASTDTQYF
TGTGCCAGTAGTATAGATATTTTGGGGGCGAGCACAGATACGCAGTATTTT
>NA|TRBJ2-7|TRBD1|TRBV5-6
CASSLVFGQGRGVYEQYF
TGTGCCAGCAGCTTGGTCTTTGGACAGGGACGGGGAGTTTACGAGCAGTACTTC
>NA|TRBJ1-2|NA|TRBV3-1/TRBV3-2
CASSQKGRYYGYTF
TGTGCCAGCAGCCAAAAGGGGCGGTACTATGGCTACACCTTC
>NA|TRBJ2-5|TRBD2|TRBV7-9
CASSSTGGRVLETQYF
TGTGCCAGCAGCTCGACTGGCGGGAGGGTTTTAGAGACCCAGTACTTC
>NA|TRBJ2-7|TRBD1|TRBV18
CASSPRTGTDSYEQYF
TGTGCCAGCTCACCACGAACCGGGACAGACTCCTACGAGCAGTACTTC
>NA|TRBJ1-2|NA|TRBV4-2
CASSQDEAGSNYGYTF
TGTGCCAGCAGCCAAGATGAGGCAGGGTCCAACTATGGCTACACCTTC
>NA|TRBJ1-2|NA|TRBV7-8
CASSFLRGSGYTF
TGTGCCAGCAGCTTCTTAAGGGGGTCTGGCTACACCTTC
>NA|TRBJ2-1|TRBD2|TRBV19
CASSISGISYNEQFF
TGTGCCAGTAGTATAAGCGGGATCTCCTACAATGAGCAGTTCTTC
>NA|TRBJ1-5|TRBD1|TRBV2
CASSEDRNPNQPQHF
TGTGCCAGCAGTGAGGACAGGAACCCCAATCAGCCCCAGCATTTT
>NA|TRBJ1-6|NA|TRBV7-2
CASSRAGNNSPLHF
TGTGCCAGCAGTCGGGCGGGGAATAATTCACCCCTCCACTTT
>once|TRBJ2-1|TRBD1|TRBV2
CASRPSGTDQFF
TGTGCCAGCAGGCCCTCCGGGACAGATCAGTTCTTC
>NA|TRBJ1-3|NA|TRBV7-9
CASSYEVASSGNTIYF
TGTGCCAGCAGCTATGAGGTCGCAAGCTCTGGAAACACCATATATTTT
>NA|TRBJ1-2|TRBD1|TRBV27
CASRSRDRGDYGYTF
TGTGCCAGCAGATCCCGGGACAGGGGGGACTATGGCTACACCTTC
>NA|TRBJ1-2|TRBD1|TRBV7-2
CASSLGQGYGYTF
TGTGCCAGCAGCTTAGGACAGGGCTATGGCTACACCTTC
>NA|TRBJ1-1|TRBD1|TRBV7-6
CASSYRTGQNTEAFF
TGTGCCAGCAGCTATCGGACAGGGCAGAACACTGAAGCTTTCTTT
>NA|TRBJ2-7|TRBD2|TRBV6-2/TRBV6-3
CASSYKLAGTRVDYEQYF
TGTGCCAGCAGTTACAAGCTAGCGGGAACGCGGGTGGACTACGAGCAGTACTTC
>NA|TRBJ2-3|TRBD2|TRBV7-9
CASSSNDGTTSTQYF
TGTGCCAGCAGCTCTAACGACGGGACTACCTCGACGCAGTATTTT
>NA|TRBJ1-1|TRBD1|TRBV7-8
CASSLTGGMNTEAFF
TGTGCCAGCAGCTTAACAGGGGGCATGAACACTGAAGCTTTCTTT
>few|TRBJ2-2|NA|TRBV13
CASSFISGELFF
TGTGCCAGCAGCTTTATCTCCGGGGAGCTGTTTTTT
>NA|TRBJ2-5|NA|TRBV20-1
CSAVEETQYF
TGCAGTGCTGTAGAAGAGACCCAGTACTTC
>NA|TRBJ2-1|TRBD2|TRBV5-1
CASSLRLAGGLGEQFF
TGCGCCAGCAGCTTAAGACTAGCGGGAGGTCTTGGCGAGCAGTTCTTC
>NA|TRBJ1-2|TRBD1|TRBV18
CASSPGTGGYGYTF
TGTGCCAGCTCACCCGGGACAGGGGGATATGGCTACACCTTC
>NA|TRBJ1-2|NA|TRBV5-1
CASSRLTGTGDEGYTF
TGCGCCAGCAGTCGCCTTACGGGGACGGGAGATGAGGGCTACACCTTC
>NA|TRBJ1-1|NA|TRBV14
CASSQVWGRGGTEAFF
TGTGCCAGCAGCCAAGTTTGGGGGCGGGGGGGCACTGAAGCTTTCTTT
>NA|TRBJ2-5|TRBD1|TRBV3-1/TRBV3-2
CASSQPDRGQETQYF
TGTGCCAGCAGCCAACCGGACAGGGGACAAGAGACCCAGTACTTC
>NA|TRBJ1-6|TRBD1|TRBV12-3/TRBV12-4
CATRTGTSPLHF
TGTGCCACCAGGACAGGGACTTCACCCCTCCACTTT
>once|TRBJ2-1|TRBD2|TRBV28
CASSPTHRQGLREQFF
TGTGCCAGCAGTCCCACCCACCGGCAGGGACTAAGAGAGCAGTTCTTC
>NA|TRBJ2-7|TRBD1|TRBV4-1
CASSQGSHATGFDWEQYF
TGCGCCAGCAGCCAAGGATCCCATGCGACAGGGTTTGACTGGGAGCAGTACTTC
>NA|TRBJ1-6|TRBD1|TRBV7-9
CASSPSGQGDSPLHF
TGTGCCAGCAGCCCGAGCGGACAGGGGGATTCACCCCTCCACTTT
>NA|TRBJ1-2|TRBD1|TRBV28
CASSLSGGSGYTF
TGTGCCAGCAGTTTATCAGGGGGCTCTGGCTACACCTTC
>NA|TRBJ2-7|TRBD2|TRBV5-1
CASGLDQGGSYEQYF
TGCGCCAGCGGCTTGGATCAGGGAGGGTCCTACGAGCAGTACTTC
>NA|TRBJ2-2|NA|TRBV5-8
CASSLMRIYTGELFF
TGTGCCAGCAGCTTGATGCGGATATACACCGGGGAGCTGTTTTTT
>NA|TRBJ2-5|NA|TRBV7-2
CASSLRLPETQYF
TGTGCCAGCAGCTTACGACTCCCGGAGACCCAGTACTTC
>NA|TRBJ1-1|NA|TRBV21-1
CASSKKPMNTEAFF
TGTGCCAGCAGCAAAAAGCCAATGAACACTGAAGCTTTCTTT
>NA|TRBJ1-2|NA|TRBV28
CASSWRQAARGYTF
TGTGCCAGCAGTTGGAGACAGGCAGCAAGGGGCTACACCTTC